This T cell receptor beta chain was identified during a study of response to subunit inactivated influenza vaccine. This clonotype came up many times. The CDR3 consists of 15 residues. V lost 0 bases, J lost 8 bases, and 8 bases stayed unmatched. Germline assignment: CDR1 LGHNA and CDR2 YNFKEQ. In TCRdb, the RT-PCR reads were re-called with MiXCR into one record per CDR3 protein. The data show 150,000 to 200,000 distinct CDR3 sequences, about 12% seen once. The sample was also linked to a second study, of T cells expressing NK-cell markers. That study reports: 5'RACE template switching with UMIs produced the TCR beta cDNA. Each of a handful of donors carried dominant NKG2C+ clonotypes accounting for about 1.0-7.0% of CD8+ T cells. These clonotypes also led the CD3+CD56-NKG2C+ fraction in several donors.

This receptor was taken from a man in his fifties or sixties who received an inactivated influenza vaccine. The sequenced sample was CD8+ T cells sorted from PBMCs, obtained approximately 13 days after vaccination. The chain links TRBV4-2 to TRBJ2-3, with TRBD2 matching 7 bases. The CDR3 DNA sequence: TGTGCCAGCAGCCAAGATCTCGCGGGGGACCCTACGCAGTATTTT. Translation gives CASSQDLAGDPTQYF.